A selection of T cell receptor beta chains follows, all from one sample in a study of shared clonotypes between healthy human individuals. Data came from immunoSEQ multiplex PCR; TCRdb stores just in-frame clones and leaves some out. The data contain about 2 million clones, roughly 94% of them singletons. Sequencing was performed on naive CD4+ T cells sorted from blood. The receptors originated from a young man in good health. The CDR3 runs from the conserved cysteine through the conserved F or W. The order of the fields is clone size, V gene, J gene, CDR3 length, D gene, CDR3 DNA, CDR3 protein. D genes are given only for firm matches. Clone size is not always given. Where it is, it says once, few, many or a class for expanded clones.

clone size: -; V gene: TRBV5-1; J gene: TRBJ1-4; CDR3 length: 15; D gene: TRBD1; CDR3 DNA: TGCGCCAGCAGCTTTGGACAGGGTAATAATGAAAAACTGTTTTTT; CDR3 protein: CASSFGQGNNEKLFF
clone size: -; V gene: TRBV6-6; J gene: TRBJ2-2; CDR3 length: 16; D gene: TRBD1; CDR3 DNA: TGTGCCAGCACCCAGCCGGGACAGGGAGGTTCCGGGGAGCTGTTTTTT; CDR3 protein: CASTQPGQGGSGELFF
clone size: -; V gene: TRBV6-6; J gene: TRBJ1-5; CDR3 length: 14; D gene: -; CDR3 DNA: TGTGCCAGCAGTTGGAGAGGGGGTAATCAGCCCCAGCATTTT; CDR3 protein: CASSWRGGNQPQHF
clone size: once; V gene: TRBV11-2; J gene: TRBJ1-5; CDR3 length: 14; D gene: TRBD1; CDR3 DNA: TGTGCCAGCAGTCAGGGGGTTGGCAATCAGCCCCAGCATTTT; CDR3 protein: CASSQGVGNQPQHF
clone size: -; V gene: TRBV6-5; J gene: TRBJ2-3; CDR3 length: 15; D gene: TRBD1; CDR3 DNA: TGTGCCAGCAGCCAGGGGGCCTGGGGCACAGATACGCAGTATTTT; CDR3 protein: CASSQGAWGTDTQYF
clone size: -; V gene: TRBV18; J gene: TRBJ1-5; CDR3 length: 13; D gene: -; CDR3 DNA: TGTGCCAGCTCACCCGAAATTAATCAGCCCCAGCATTTT; CDR3 protein: CASSPEINQPQHF
clone size: -; V gene: TRBV6-6; J gene: TRBJ2-7; CDR3 length: 15; D gene: -; CDR3 DNA: TGTGCCAGCAGTTATCTTCCGGGACCCTCCTACGAGCAGTACTTC; CDR3 protein: CASSYLPGPSYEQYF
clone size: -; V gene: TRBV9; J gene: TRBJ2-5; CDR3 length: 13; D gene: -; CDR3 DNA: TGTGCCAGCAGCGTAGGCGGGCAAGAGACCCAGTACTTC; CDR3 protein: CASSVGGQETQYF
clone size: -; V gene: TRBV19; J gene: TRBJ2-2; CDR3 length: 16; D gene: TRBD2; CDR3 DNA: TGTGCCAGTAGCCCTCTGGGGAGGGGAGCAACCGGGGAGCTGTTTTTT; CDR3 protein: CASSPLGRGATGELFF
clone size: -; V gene: TRBV6-5; J gene: TRBJ1-2; CDR3 length: 14; D gene: TRBD1; CDR3 DNA: TGTGCCAGCAGTTACGGGACAGGGGGCTCTGGCTACACCTTC; CDR3 protein: CASSYGTGGSGYTF
clone size: -; V gene: TRBV5-6; J gene: TRBJ2-1; CDR3 length: 15; D gene: -; CDR3 DNA: TGTGCCAGCAGCTTGGCGGGAGTCCCGGCTTATGAGCAGTTCTTC; CDR3 protein: CASSLAGVPAYEQFF
clone size: -; V gene: TRBV6-5; J gene: TRBJ2-3; CDR3 length: 14; D gene: -; CDR3 DNA: TGTGCCAGCAGTCGAGGGGAACACACAGATACGCAGTATTTT; CDR3 protein: CASSRGEHTDTQYF
clone size: -; V gene: TRBV5-6; J gene: TRBJ1-1; CDR3 length: 12; D gene: -; CDR3 DNA: TGTGCCAGCAGCTTGGACAGTACTGAAGCTTTCTTT; CDR3 protein: CASSLDSTEAFF
clone size: -; V gene: TRBV28; J gene: TRBJ2-7; CDR3 length: 16; D gene: TRBD1; CDR3 DNA: TGTGCCAGCAGTAGGGGCCCCCGGGACAGGGGGTACGAGCAGTACTTC; CDR3 protein: CASSRGPRDRGYEQYF
clone size: -; V gene: TRBV7-2; J gene: TRBJ2-5; CDR3 length: 18; D gene: TRBD2; CDR3 DNA: TGTGCCAGCAGCTTAGTTTTTCTTGGACTAGCGGGAGTGGAGACCCAGTACTTC; CDR3 protein: CASSLVFLGLAGVETQYF
clone size: -; V gene: TRBV4-1; J gene: TRBJ1-3; CDR3 length: 18; D gene: -; CDR3 DNA: TGCGCCAGCAGCCAAGATCAGGCGGGGAGGAGTGGTGGAAACACCATATATTTT; CDR3 protein: CASSQDQAGRSGGNTIYF
clone size: -; V gene: TRBV5-1; J gene: TRBJ2-5; CDR3 length: 16; D gene: -; CDR3 DNA: TGCGCCAGCAGACGGAGGCCAGTAGGTGCGGGAGAGACCCAGTACTTC; CDR3 protein: CASRRRPVGAGETQYF
clone size: -; V gene: TRBV19; J gene: TRBJ1-5; CDR3 length: 13; D gene: -; CDR3 DNA: TGTGCCAGTAGTATGGGGGGTAACCAGCCCCAGCATTTT; CDR3 protein: CASSMGGNQPQHF
clone size: -; V gene: TRBV9; J gene: TRBJ1-2; CDR3 length: 13; D gene: -; CDR3 DNA: TGTGCCAGCAGCGGCAACAGACCCTATGGCTACACCTTC; CDR3 protein: CASSGNRPYGYTF
clone size: once; V gene: TRBV18; J gene: TRBJ2-3; CDR3 length: 16; D gene: TRBD1; CDR3 DNA: TGTGCCAGCTCACCAATCCAGGGGGCGCGTACAGATACGCAGTATTTT; CDR3 protein: CASSPIQGARTDTQYF
clone size: -; V gene: TRBV7-6; J gene: TRBJ1-4; CDR3 length: 14; D gene: -; CDR3 DNA: TGTGCCAGCAGCAAAAAATCCACTAATGAAAAACTGTTTTTT; CDR3 protein: CASSKKSTNEKLFF
clone size: -; V gene: TRBV7-7; J gene: TRBJ2-3; CDR3 length: 16; D gene: TRBD2; CDR3 DNA: TGTGCTAGCAGCGCAGGACTAGCGGGAACCACAGATACGCAGTATTTT; CDR3 protein: CASSAGLAGTTDTQYF
clone size: -; V gene: TRBV28; J gene: TRBJ2-5; CDR3 length: 15; D gene: TRBD1; CDR3 DNA: TGTGCCAGCAGCCCCGGGACAGGGGCCAAAGAGACCCAGTACTTC; CDR3 protein: CASSPGTGAKETQYF
clone size: -; V gene: TRBV6-1; J gene: TRBJ2-5; CDR3 length: 15; D gene: -; CDR3 DNA: TGTGCCAGCAGTGAATATAGGACCTTCCAAGAGACCCAGTACTTC; CDR3 protein: CASSEYRTFQETQYF
clone size: -; V gene: TRBV30; J gene: TRBJ2-7; CDR3 length: 11; D gene: -; CDR3 DNA: TGTGCCTGGAGTGAGGGGTACGAGCAGTACTTC; CDR3 protein: CAWSEGYEQYF
clone size: -; V gene: TRBV7-3; J gene: TRBJ1-3; CDR3 length: 12; D gene: -; CDR3 DNA: TGTGCCAGCAGCTTGTCTGGTGGCACCATATATTTT; CDR3 protein: CASSLSGGTIYF
clone size: -; V gene: TRBV30; J gene: TRBJ1-2; CDR3 length: 11; D gene: TRBD1; CDR3 DNA: TGTGCCTGGTCAGGGGGCTGGGGCTACACCTTC; CDR3 protein: CAWSGGWGYTF
clone size: -; V gene: TRBV9; J gene: TRBJ1-1; CDR3 length: 17; D gene: -; CDR3 DNA: TGTGCCAGCAGCGTAGGACGGGGTGGGGGAAAAGGCACTGAAGCTTTCTTT; CDR3 protein: CASSVGRGGGKGTEAFF
clone size: -; V gene: TRBV5-1; J gene: TRBJ1-1; CDR3 length: 12; D gene: -; CDR3 DNA: TGCGCCAGCAGCTTGACAGGGTATGAAGCTTTCTTT; CDR3 protein: CASSLTGYEAFF
clone size: -; V gene: TRBV5-5; J gene: TRBJ2-2; CDR3 length: 12; D gene: -; CDR3 DNA: TGTGCCAGCAGCTTGGAATACGGGGAGCTGTTTTTT; CDR3 protein: CASSLEYGELFF
clone size: -; V gene: TRBV11-1; J gene: TRBJ2-7; CDR3 length: 14; D gene: -; CDR3 DNA: TGTGCCAGCAGCTTCACATCTAGCTCCTACGAGCAGTACTTC; CDR3 protein: CASSFTSSSYEQYF
clone size: once; V gene: TRBV2; J gene: TRBJ2-2; CDR3 length: 14; D gene: -; CDR3 DNA: TGTGCCAGCAGTGAAACTGGGGTGGCCGGGGAGCTGTTTTTT; CDR3 protein: CASSETGVAGELFF